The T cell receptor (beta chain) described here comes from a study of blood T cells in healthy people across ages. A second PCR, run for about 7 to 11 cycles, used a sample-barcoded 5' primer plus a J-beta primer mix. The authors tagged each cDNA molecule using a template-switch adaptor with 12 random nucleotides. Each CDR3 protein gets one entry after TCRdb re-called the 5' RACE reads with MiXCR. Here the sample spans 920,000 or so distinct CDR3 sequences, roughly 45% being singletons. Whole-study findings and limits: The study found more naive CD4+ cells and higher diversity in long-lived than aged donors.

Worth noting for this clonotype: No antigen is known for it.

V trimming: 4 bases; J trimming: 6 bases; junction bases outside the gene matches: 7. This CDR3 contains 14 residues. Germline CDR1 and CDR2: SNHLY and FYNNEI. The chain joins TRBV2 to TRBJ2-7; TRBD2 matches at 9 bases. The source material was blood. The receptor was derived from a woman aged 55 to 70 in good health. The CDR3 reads CASSAGLASVEQYF. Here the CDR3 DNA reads TGTGCCAGCAGTGCGGGACTAGCTTCGGTCGAGCAGTACTTC.